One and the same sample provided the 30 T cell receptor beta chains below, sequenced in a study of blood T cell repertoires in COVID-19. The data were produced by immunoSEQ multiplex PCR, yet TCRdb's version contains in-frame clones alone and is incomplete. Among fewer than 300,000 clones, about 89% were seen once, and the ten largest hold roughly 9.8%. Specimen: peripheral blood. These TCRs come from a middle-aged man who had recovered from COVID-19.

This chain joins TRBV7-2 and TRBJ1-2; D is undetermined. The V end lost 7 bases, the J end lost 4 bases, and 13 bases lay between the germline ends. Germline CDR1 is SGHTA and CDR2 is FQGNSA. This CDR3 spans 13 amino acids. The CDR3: CASTTGSVYGYTF. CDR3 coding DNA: TGTGCCAGCACTACCGGGTCTGTCTATGGCTACACCTTC.

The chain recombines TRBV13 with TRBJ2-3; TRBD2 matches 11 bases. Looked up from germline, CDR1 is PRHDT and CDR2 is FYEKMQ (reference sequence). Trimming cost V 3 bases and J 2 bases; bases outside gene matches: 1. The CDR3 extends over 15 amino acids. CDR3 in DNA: TGTGCCAGCAGCTTGGGACTAGCGGCCACAGATACGCAGTATTTT. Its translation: CASSLGLAATDTQYF. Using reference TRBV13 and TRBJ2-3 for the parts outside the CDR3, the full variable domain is AAGVIQSPRHLIKEKRETATLKCYPIPRHDTVYWYQQGPGQDPQFLISFYEKMQSDKGSIPDRFSAQQFSDYHSELNMSSLELGDSALYFCASSLGLAATDTQYFGPGTRLTVL.

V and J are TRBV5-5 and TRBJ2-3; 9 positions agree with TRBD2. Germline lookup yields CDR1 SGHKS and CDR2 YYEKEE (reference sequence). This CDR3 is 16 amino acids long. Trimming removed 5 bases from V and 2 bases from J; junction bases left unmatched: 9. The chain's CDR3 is CASSRPTSGYTDTQYF. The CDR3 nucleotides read TGTGCCAGCAGTCGGCCGACTAGCGGTTACACAGATACGCAGTATTTT.

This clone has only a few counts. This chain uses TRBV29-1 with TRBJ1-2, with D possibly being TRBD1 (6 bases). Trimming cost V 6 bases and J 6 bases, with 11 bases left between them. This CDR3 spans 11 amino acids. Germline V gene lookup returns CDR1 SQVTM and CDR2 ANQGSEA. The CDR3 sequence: CSVGGADGYTF. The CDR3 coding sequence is TGCAGCGTCGGGGGGGCCGATGGCTACACCTTC. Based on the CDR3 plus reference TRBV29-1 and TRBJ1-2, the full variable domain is SAVISQKPSRDICQRGTSLTIQCQVDSQVTMMFWYRQQPGQSLTLIATANQGSEATYESGFVIDKFPISRPNLTFSTLTVSNMSPEDSSIYLCSVGGADGYTFGSGTRLTVV.

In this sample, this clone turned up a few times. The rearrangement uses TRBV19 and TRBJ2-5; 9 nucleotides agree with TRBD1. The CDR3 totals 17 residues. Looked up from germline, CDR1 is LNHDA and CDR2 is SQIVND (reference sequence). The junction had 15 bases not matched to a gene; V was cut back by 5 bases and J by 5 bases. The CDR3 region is CASSPQPGTGSFETQYF. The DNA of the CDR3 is TGTGCCAGTAGTCCTCAACCCGGGACAGGGTCGTTCGAGACCCAGTACTTC.

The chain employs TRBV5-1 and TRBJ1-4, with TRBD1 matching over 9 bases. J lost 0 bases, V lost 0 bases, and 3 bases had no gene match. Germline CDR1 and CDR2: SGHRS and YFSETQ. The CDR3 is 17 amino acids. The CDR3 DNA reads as TGCGCCAGCAGCTTGGCTTGGGACAGGGCAACTAATGAAAAACTGTTTTTT. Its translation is CASSLAWDRATNEKLFF. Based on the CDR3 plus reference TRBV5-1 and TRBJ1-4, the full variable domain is KAGVTQTPRYLIKTRGQQVTLSCSPISGHRSVSWYQQTPGQGLQFLFEYFSETQRNKGNFPGRFSGRQFSNSRSEMNVSTLELGDSALYLCASSLAWDRATNEKLFFGSGTQLSVL.

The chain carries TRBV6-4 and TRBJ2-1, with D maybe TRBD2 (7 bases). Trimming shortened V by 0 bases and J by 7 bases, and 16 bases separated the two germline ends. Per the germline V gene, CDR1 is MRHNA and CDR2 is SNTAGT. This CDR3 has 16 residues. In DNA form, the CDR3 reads TGTGCCAGCAGTGACTCGAGCACTAGCGACAGGAATGAGCAGTTCTTC. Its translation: CASSDSSTSDRNEQFF.

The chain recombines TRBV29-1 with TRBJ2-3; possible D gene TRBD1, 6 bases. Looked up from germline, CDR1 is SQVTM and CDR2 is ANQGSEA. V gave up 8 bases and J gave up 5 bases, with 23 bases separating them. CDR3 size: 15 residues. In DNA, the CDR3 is TGCAGCCCTGGCGGTGAGGGGGTCTTTAGAGATACGCAGTATTTT. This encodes CSPGGEGVFRDTQYF.

CDR3: CASSARTGGGTGELFF. As DNA, the CDR3 is TGTGCCAGCAGTGCGAGGACAGGGGGAGGCACCGGGGAGCTGTTTTTT. The chain recombines TRBV25-1 with TRBJ2-2; 10 nucleotides agree with TRBD1. Germline V CDR1 and CDR2: MGHDK, SYGVNS. The V and J ends lost 4 bases and 4 bases, in that order; junction bases with no gene match: 6. This CDR3 comprises 16 residues.

DNA for the CDR3: TGTGCCAGTAGAACAGGGGGCCCTGACTACGAGCAGTACTTC. Protein product: CASRTGGPDYEQYF. V is TRBV19 and J is TRBJ2-7, with 9 bases aligning to TRBD1. J was trimmed by 3 bases and V by 6 bases; bases with no gene match: 6. Germline-derived CDR1 and CDR2 are LNHDA and SQIVND (reference sequence). CDR3 length equals 14 residues.

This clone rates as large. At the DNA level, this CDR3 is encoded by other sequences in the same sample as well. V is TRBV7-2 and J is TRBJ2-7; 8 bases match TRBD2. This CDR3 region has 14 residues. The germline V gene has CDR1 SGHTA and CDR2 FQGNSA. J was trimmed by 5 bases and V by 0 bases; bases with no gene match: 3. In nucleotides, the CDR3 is TGTGCCAGCAGCTTAGCAGCGGGGGCGAACGAGCAGTACTTC. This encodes CASSLAAGANEQYF.

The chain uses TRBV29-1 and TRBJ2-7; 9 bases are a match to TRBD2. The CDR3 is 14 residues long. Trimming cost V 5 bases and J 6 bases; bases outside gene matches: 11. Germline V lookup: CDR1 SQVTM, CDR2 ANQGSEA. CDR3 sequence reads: CSVLGVAGDAEQYF. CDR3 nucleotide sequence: TGCAGCGTTTTGGGGGTAGCGGGGGATGCCGAGCAGTACTTC.

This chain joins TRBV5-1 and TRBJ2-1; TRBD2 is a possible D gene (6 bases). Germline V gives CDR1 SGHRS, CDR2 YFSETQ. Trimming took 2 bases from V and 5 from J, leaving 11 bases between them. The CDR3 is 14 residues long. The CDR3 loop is CASSFKAGNNEQFF. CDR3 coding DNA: TGCGCCAGCAGCTTTAAGGCGGGAAACAATGAGCAGTTCTTC.

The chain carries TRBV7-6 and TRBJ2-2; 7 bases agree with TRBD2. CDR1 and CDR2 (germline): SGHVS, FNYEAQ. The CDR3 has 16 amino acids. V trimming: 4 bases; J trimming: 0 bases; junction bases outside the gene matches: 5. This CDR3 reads CASSSASGTNTGELFF. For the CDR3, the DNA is TGTGCCAGCAGCTCCGCTAGCGGTACGAACACCGGGGAGCTGTTTTTT.

CDR3 bases: TGTGCCAGTAGTATCGCTCTAACTAGCGACGAGCAGTACTTC. This encodes CASSIALTSDEQYF. V usage is TRBV19 and J usage is TRBJ2-7, with 7 bases fitting TRBD2. V trimming: 3 bases; J trimming: 5 bases; junction bases outside the gene matches: 7. Germline V gives CDR1 LNHDA, CDR2 SQIVND (reference sequence). This CDR3 has 14 residues.

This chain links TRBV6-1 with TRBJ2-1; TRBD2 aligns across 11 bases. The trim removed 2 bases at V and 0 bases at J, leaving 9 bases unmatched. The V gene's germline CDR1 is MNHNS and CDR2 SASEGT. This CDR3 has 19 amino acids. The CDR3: CASSELAGGSPFSYNEQFF. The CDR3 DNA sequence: TGTGCCAGCAGTGAACTAGCGGGGGGTAGTCCTTTCTCCTACAATGAGCAGTTCTTC.

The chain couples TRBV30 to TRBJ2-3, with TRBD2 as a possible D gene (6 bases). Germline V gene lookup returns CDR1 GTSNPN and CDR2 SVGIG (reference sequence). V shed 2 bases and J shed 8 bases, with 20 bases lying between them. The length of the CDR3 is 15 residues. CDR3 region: CAWSSGGMDRGTQYF. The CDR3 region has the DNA TGTGCCTGGAGTAGTGGCGGGATGGATAGAGGTACGCAGTATTTT.

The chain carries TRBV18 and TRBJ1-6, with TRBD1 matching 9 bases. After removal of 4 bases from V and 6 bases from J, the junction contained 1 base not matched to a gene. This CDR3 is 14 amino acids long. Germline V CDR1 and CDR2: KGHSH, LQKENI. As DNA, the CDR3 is TGTGCCAGCTCACAGGGACAGGGTAATTCACCCCTCCACTTT. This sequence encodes CASSQGQGNSPLHF.

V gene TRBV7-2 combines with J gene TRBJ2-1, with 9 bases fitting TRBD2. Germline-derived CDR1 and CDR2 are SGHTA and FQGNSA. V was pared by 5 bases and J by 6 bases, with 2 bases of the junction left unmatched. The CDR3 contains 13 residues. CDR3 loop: CASSKTSGNEQFF. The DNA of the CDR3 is TGTGCCAGCAGCAAGACTAGCGGCAATGAGCAGTTCTTC.

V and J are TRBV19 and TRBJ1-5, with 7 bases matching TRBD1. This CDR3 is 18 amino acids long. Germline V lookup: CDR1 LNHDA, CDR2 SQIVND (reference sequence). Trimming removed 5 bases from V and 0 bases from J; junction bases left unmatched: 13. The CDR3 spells CASSPGQTRGFSNQPQHF. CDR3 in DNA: TGTGCCAGTAGTCCGGGACAAACCAGGGGGTTTAGCAATCAGCCCCAGCATTTT.

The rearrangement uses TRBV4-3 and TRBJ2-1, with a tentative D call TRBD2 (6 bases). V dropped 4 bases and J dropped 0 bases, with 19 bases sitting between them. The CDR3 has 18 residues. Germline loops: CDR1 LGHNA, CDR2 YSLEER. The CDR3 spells CASSPTGGGFSSYNEQFF. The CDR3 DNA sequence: TGCGCCAGCAGCCCCACCGGGGGAGGATTTAGCTCCTACAATGAGCAGTTCTTC.

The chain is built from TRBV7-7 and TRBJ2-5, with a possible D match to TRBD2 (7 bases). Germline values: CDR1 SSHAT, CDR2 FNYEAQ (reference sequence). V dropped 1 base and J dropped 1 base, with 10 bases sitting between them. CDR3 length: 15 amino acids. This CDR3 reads CASSLGGGPQETQYF. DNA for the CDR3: TGTGCCAGCAGCTTAGGGGGGGGGCCCCAAGAGACCCAGTACTTC.

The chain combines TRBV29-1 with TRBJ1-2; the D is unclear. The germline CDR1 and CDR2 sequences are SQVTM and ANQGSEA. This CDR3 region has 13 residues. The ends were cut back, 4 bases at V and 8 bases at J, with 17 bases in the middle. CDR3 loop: CSVGGGPGSGYTF. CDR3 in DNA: TGCAGCGTTGGGGGAGGACCCGGCTCAGGCTACACCTTC.

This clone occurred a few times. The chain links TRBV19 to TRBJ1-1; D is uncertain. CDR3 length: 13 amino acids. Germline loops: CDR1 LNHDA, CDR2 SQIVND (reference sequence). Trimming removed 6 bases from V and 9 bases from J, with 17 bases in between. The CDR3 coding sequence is TGTGCCAGTAGGGAGTCCGGGGAGGCAAAAGCTTTCTTT. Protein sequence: CASRESGEAKAFF.

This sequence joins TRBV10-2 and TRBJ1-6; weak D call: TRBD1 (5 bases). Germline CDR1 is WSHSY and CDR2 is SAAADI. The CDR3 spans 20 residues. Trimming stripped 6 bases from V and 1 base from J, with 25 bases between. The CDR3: CASSPRRGQQFSSYNSPLHF. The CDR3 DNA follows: TGCGCCAGCAGCCCGAGGAGGGGCCAGCAGTTTAGTTCCTATAATTCACCCCTCCACTTT.

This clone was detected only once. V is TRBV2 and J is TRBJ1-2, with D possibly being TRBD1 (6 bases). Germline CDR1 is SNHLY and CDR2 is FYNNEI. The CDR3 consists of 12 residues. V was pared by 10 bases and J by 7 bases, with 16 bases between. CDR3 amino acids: CATTGYRRGYTF. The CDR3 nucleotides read TGTGCCACTACAGGGTATCGGCGTGGCTACACCTTC.

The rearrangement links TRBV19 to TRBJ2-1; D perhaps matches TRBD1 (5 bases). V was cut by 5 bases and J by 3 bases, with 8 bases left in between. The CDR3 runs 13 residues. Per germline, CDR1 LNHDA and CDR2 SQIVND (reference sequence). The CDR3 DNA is TGTGCCAGTAGTGGCCAGGGCTACAATGAGCAGTTCTTC. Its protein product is CASSGQGYNEQFF. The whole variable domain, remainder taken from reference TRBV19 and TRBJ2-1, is DGGITQSPKYLFRKEGQNVTLSCEQNLNHDAMYWYRQDPGQGLRLIYYSQIVNDFQKGDIAEGYSVSREKKESFPLTVTSAQKNPTAFYLCASSGQGYNEQFFGPGTRLTVL.

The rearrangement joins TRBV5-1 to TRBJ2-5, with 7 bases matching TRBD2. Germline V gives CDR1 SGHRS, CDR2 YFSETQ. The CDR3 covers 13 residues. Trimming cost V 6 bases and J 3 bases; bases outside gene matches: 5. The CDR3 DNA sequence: TGCGCCAGCAAGTTAAGCGGGAAAGAGACCCAGTACTTC. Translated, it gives CASKLSGKETQYF.

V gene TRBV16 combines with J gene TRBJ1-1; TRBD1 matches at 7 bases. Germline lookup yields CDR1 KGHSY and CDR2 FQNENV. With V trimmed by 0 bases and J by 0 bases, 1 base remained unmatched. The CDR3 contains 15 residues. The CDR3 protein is CASSQSGTVNTEAFF. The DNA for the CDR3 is TGTGCCAGCAGCCAATCGGGGACAGTGAACACTGAAGCTTTCTTT. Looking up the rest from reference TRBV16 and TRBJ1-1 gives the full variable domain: GEEVAQTPKHLVRGEGQKAKLYCAPIKGHSYVFWYQQVLKNEFKFLISFQNENVFDETGMPKERFSAKCLPNSPCSLEIQATKLEDSAVYFCASSQSGTVNTEAFFGQGTRLTVV.

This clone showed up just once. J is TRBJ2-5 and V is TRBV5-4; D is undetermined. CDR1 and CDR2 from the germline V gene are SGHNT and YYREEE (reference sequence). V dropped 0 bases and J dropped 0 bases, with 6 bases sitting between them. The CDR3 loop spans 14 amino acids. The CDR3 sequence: CASSLVQYQETQYF. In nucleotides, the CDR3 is TGTGCCAGCAGCTTGGTCCAGTACCAAGAGACCCAGTACTTC.